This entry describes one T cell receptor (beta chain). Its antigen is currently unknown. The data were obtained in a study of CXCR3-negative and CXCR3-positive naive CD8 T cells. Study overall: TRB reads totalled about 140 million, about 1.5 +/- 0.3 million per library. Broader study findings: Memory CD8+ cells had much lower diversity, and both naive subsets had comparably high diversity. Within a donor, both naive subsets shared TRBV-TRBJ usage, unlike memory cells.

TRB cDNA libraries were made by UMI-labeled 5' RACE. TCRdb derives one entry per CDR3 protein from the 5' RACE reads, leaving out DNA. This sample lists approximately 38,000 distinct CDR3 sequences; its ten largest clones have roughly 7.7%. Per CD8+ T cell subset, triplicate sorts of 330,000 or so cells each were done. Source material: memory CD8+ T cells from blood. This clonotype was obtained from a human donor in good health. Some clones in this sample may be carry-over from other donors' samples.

The CDR3: CASSNPADSPLHF. The genes are TRBV7-9 and TRBJ1-6; without DNA, the TCRdb call of TRBD1 cannot be checked. The CDR3 is 13 residues long. CDR1 is SEHNR and CDR2 is FQNEAQ in the germline V gene (reference sequence).